The rows below give T cell receptor beta chains drawn from one sample of a study of blood T cell repertoires in COVID-19. The table came from immunoSEQ multiplex PCR; TCRdb's copy has only in-frame clones and leaves some out. The table includes under 350,000 clones, around 90% detected once. The specimen sequenced was PBMCs or T cells enriched from blood (not recorded which). All receptors come from a woman aged 40 to 55 who had recovered from COVID-19. Each CDR3 is given with its conserved first and last residue. A D gene is named only where the DNA matches it firmly. The size of a clone is reported for some rows only, either as once, few or many, or as a class for expanded clones.

D gene: -
clone size: -
J gene: TRBJ2-3
V gene: TRBV2
CDR3 protein: CASSPSGDTQYF
CDR3 DNA: TGTGCCAGCAGCCCCAGCGGAGATACGCAGTATTTT

D gene: TRBD2
clone size: -
J gene: TRBJ2-7
V gene: TRBV27
CDR3 protein: CASSYLTSGTYEQYF
CDR3 DNA: TGTGCCAGCAGTTACTTGACTAGCGGGACCTACGAGCAGTACTTC

D gene: -
clone size: -
J gene: TRBJ1-1
V gene: TRBV4-3
CDR3 protein: CASSQSTLTVEAFF
CDR3 DNA: TGCGCCAGCAGCCAGTCGACGTTGACAGTTGAAGCTTTCTTT

D gene: TRBD1
clone size: -
J gene: TRBJ1-2
V gene: TRBV11-2
CDR3 protein: CASRSPGQGSRGYTF
CDR3 DNA: TGTGCCAGCAGATCTCCGGGACAGGGAAGCCGCGGCTACACCTTC

D gene: TRBD1
clone size: -
J gene: TRBJ2-7
V gene: TRBV20-1
CDR3 protein: CSASVSGDRMIYEQYF
CDR3 DNA: TGCAGTGCTAGTGTTTCCGGGGACAGGATGATCTACGAGCAGTACTTC

D gene: -
clone size: -
J gene: TRBJ1-1
V gene: TRBV19
CDR3 protein: CASSIVRFTEAFF
CDR3 DNA: TGTGCCAGTAGTATAGTGAGATTTACTGAAGCTTTCTTT

D gene: -
clone size: -
J gene: TRBJ1-2
V gene: TRBV5-4
CDR3 protein: CASSQPGNYGYTF
CDR3 DNA: TGTGCCAGCAGCCAGCCAGGGAACTATGGCTACACCTTC

D gene: -
clone size: -
J gene: TRBJ1-2
V gene: TRBV3-1/TRBV3-2
CDR3 protein: CASSQGSTGYTF
CDR3 DNA: TGTGCCAGCAGCCAAGGTAGTACTGGCTACACCTTC

D gene: -
clone size: -
J gene: TRBJ1-2
V gene: TRBV5-4
CDR3 protein: CASSLAGQTLYGYTF
CDR3 DNA: TGTGCCAGCAGCTTGGCTGGACAGACGCTATATGGCTACACCTTC

D gene: -
clone size: once
J gene: TRBJ1-3
V gene: TRBV18
CDR3 protein: CASSEIRDSGNTIYF
CDR3 DNA: TGTGCCAGCTCCGAGATAAGAGACTCTGGAAACACCATATATTTT

D gene: -
clone size: -
J gene: TRBJ2-3
V gene: TRBV9
CDR3 protein: CASSPTGLLTDTQYF
CDR3 DNA: TGTGCCAGCAGCCCTACGGGACTCCTCACAGATACGCAGTATTTT

D gene: TRBD1
clone size: -
J gene: TRBJ1-4
V gene: TRBV27
CDR3 protein: CASSWFPRATGDEKLFF
CDR3 DNA: TGTGCCAGCAGTTGGTTTCCGCGGGCGACAGGGGATGAAAAACTGTTTTTT

D gene: TRBD1
clone size: once
J gene: TRBJ1-2
V gene: TRBV9
CDR3 protein: CASSVDRADYGYTF
CDR3 DNA: TGTGCCAGCAGCGTTGACAGGGCGGACTATGGCTACACCTTC

D gene: -
clone size: -
J gene: TRBJ1-1
V gene: TRBV27
CDR3 protein: CASGLIRGNTEAFF
CDR3 DNA: TGTGCCAGCGGCCTTATACGGGGGAACACTGAAGCTTTCTTT

D gene: TRBD1
clone size: -
J gene: TRBJ1-1
V gene: TRBV5-1
CDR3 protein: CASSLVYRGNTEAFF
CDR3 DNA: TGCGCCAGCAGCTTGGTGTACAGGGGGAACACTGAAGCTTTCTTT

D gene: TRBD1
clone size: few
J gene: TRBJ2-5
V gene: TRBV7-6
CDR3 protein: CASSLQGVQTQYF
CDR3 DNA: TGTGCCAGCAGCTTACAGGGGGTCCAGACCCAGTACTTC

D gene: TRBD1
clone size: -
J gene: TRBJ2-7
V gene: TRBV18
CDR3 protein: CASSRAGTGGPYEQYF
CDR3 DNA: TGTGCCAGCTCACGAGCCGGGACAGGGGGCCCCTACGAGCAGTACTTC

D gene: -
clone size: few
J gene: TRBJ1-1
V gene: TRBV3-1/TRBV3-2
CDR3 protein: CASSQRNGVAAFF
CDR3 DNA: TGTGCCAGCAGCCAACGCAACGGGGTAGCAGCTTTCTTT

D gene: -
clone size: few
J gene: TRBJ1-2
V gene: TRBV18
CDR3 protein: CASSKGGEYGYTF
CDR3 DNA: TGTGCCAGCTCAAAAGGGGGAGAGTATGGCTACACCTTC

D gene: TRBD2
clone size: -
J gene: TRBJ2-5
V gene: TRBV18
CDR3 protein: CASSPPGLAGVQETQYF
CDR3 DNA: TGTGCCAGCTCACCGCCGGGACTAGCGGGAGTCCAAGAGACCCAGTACTTC

D gene: -
clone size: -
J gene: TRBJ2-3
V gene: TRBV19
CDR3 protein: CASSITGTSGGAQYF
CDR3 DNA: TGTGCCAGTAGTATTACCGGGACGTCGGGCGGGGCGCAGTATTTT

D gene: -
clone size: -
J gene: TRBJ2-1
V gene: TRBV7-2
CDR3 protein: CASSLTPGTPLQNEQFF
CDR3 DNA: TGTGCCAGCAGCTTAACCCCAGGGACTCCACTACAGAATGAGCAGTTCTTC

D gene: TRBD2
clone size: -
J gene: TRBJ2-3
V gene: TRBV19
CDR3 protein: CASHYPWTSAGGDTQYF
CDR3 DNA: TGTGCCAGCCACTACCCCTGGACTAGCGCCGGTGGGGATACGCAGTATTTT

D gene: TRBD2
clone size: few
J gene: TRBJ2-1
V gene: TRBV9
CDR3 protein: CASSGTSGIYNEQFF
CDR3 DNA: TGTGCCAGCAGCGGAACTAGCGGGATCTACAATGAGCAGTTCTTC

D gene: -
clone size: -
J gene: TRBJ1-1
V gene: TRBV12-3/TRBV12-4
CDR3 protein: CATANRAFTEAFF
CDR3 DNA: TGTGCCACCGCCAACAGGGCTTTCACTGAAGCTTTCTTT

D gene: -
clone size: -
J gene: TRBJ2-1
V gene: TRBV10-3
CDR3 protein: CAISEGIANEQFF
CDR3 DNA: TGTGCCATCAGTGAGGGCATCGCCAATGAGCAGTTCTTC

D gene: TRBD1
clone size: -
J gene: TRBJ2-1
V gene: TRBV19
CDR3 protein: CASSPTGEEQFF
CDR3 DNA: TGTGCCAGTAGCCCAACAGGGGAGGAGCAGTTCTTC

D gene: -
clone size: -
J gene: TRBJ1-2
V gene: TRBV4-2
CDR3 protein: CASSQAQGTSYGYTF
CDR3 DNA: TGTGCCAGCAGCCAAGCGCAGGGGACCTCCTATGGCTACACCTTC

D gene: TRBD1
clone size: -
J gene: TRBJ1-5
V gene: TRBV5-5
CDR3 protein: CASSRTGGQGNQPQHF
CDR3 DNA: TGTGCCAGCAGCCGCACAGGGGGCCAAGGCAATCAGCCCCAGCATTTT

D gene: TRBD2
clone size: -
J gene: TRBJ2-7
V gene: TRBV29-1
CDR3 protein: CSVDSGSSYEQYF
CDR3 DNA: TGCAGCGTTGACAGCGGGAGCTCCTACGAGCAGTACTTC

D gene: -
clone size: -
J gene: TRBJ2-1
V gene: TRBV3-1/TRBV3-2
CDR3 protein: CASSQEFKREIRHEQFF
CDR3 DNA: TGTGCCAGCAGCCAAGAGTTTAAGCGTGAGATTCGGCATGAGCAGTTCTTC

D gene: -
clone size: few
J gene: TRBJ1-5
V gene: TRBV5-4
CDR3 protein: CASSPEQGIQHF
CDR3 DNA: TGTGCCAGCAGCCCTGAACAGGGAATTCAGCATTTT

D gene: -
clone size: -
J gene: TRBJ2-5
V gene: TRBV11-1
CDR3 protein: CATRGAQQETQYF
CDR3 DNA: TGTGCCACACGGGGGGCTCAACAAGAGACCCAGTACTTC

D gene: TRBD1
clone size: -
J gene: TRBJ1-1
V gene: TRBV18
CDR3 protein: CASSPSGGYTEAFF
CDR3 DNA: TGTGCCAGCTCACCGTCAGGGGGCTACACTGAAGCTTTCTTT

D gene: TRBD1
clone size: -
J gene: TRBJ1-5
V gene: TRBV6-1
CDR3 protein: CASSERGQGFGSNQPQHF
CDR3 DNA: TGTGCCAGCAGTGAAAGGGGACAGGGATTTGGTAGCAATCAGCCCCAGCATTTT

D gene: -
clone size: -
J gene: TRBJ1-1
V gene: TRBV5-6
CDR3 protein: CASSLPDSYALRTEAFF
CDR3 DNA: TGTGCCAGCAGCCTTCCCGACAGCTATGCTTTGAGGACTGAAGCTTTCTTT

D gene: -
clone size: once
J gene: TRBJ2-2
V gene: TRBV9
CDR3 protein: CASSESPNTGELFF
CDR3 DNA: TGTGCCAGCAGCGAAAGCCCCAACACCGGGGAGCTGTTTTTT

D gene: TRBD1
clone size: -
J gene: TRBJ2-3
V gene: TRBV19
CDR3 protein: CASSTPWTGATTDTQYF
CDR3 DNA: TGTGCCAGTAGTACTCCTTGGACAGGGGCCACCACAGATACGCAGTATTTT

D gene: -
clone size: -
J gene: TRBJ2-3
V gene: TRBV9
CDR3 protein: CASSVEFGGGGTDTQYF
CDR3 DNA: TGTGCCAGCAGCGTAGAATTCGGCGGGGGCGGCACAGATACGCAGTATTTT

D gene: TRBD1
clone size: -
J gene: TRBJ1-1
V gene: TRBV4-2
CDR3 protein: CASSQPYPGTGGSRTEAFF
CDR3 DNA: TGTGCCAGCAGCCAACCATACCCCGGGACAGGGGGCTCTCGAACTGAAGCTTTCTTT

D gene: -
clone size: -
J gene: TRBJ2-2
V gene: TRBV11-2
CDR3 protein: CASSPPGTPTGELFF
CDR3 DNA: TGTGCCAGCAGCCCACCCGGGACACCAACCGGGGAGCTGTTTTTT

D gene: -
clone size: -
J gene: TRBJ1-3
V gene: TRBV20-1
CDR3 protein: CSASDTISGNTIYF
CDR3 DNA: TGCAGTGCTAGTGATACTATCTCTGGAAACACCATATATTTT

D gene: -
clone size: -
J gene: TRBJ1-2
V gene: TRBV7-9
CDR3 protein: CASSPHQGLEGYTF
CDR3 DNA: TGTGCCAGCAGCCCCCATCAGGGCTTGGAGGGCTACACCTTC

D gene: TRBD2
clone size: -
J gene: TRBJ2-1
V gene: TRBV27
CDR3 protein: CASSFLAGAENEQFF
CDR3 DNA: TGTGCCAGCAGTTTCCTAGCGGGAGCGGAGAATGAGCAGTTCTTC

D gene: TRBD1
clone size: once
J gene: TRBJ1-2
V gene: TRBV9
CDR3 protein: CASSEAGGEYGYTF
CDR3 DNA: TGTGCCAGCAGCGAGGCAGGGGGTGAATATGGCTACACCTTC

D gene: -
clone size: -
J gene: TRBJ2-2
V gene: TRBV10-2
CDR3 protein: CASFLALPNTGELFF
CDR3 DNA: TGCGCCAGCTTTCTAGCGCTTCCGAACACCGGGGAGCTGTTTTTT